This T cell receptor beta chain derives from a study of cytomegalovirus exposure and HLA in healthy donors. The CDR3 contains 12 residues. In germline, CDR1 is MNHEY, CDR2 SMNVEV (reference sequence). Whole-study results and caveats: Accurate HLA-A and HLA-B prediction from TCR beta sequences was reported for most subjects. Sequencing depth across donors, presence/absence analyses assumed, was roughly uniform. It was reported that the classifier diagnosed cytomegalovirus status with high specificity and sensitivity in both the original and validation cohorts.

Regarding this clone: Its matching antigen is unknown.

The study ran its PCR with 60 Vbeta and 13 Jbeta primers. Repertoires were generated with immunoSEQ multiplex PCR, while TCRdb's copy carries only in-frame clones and drops some. The sample includes 160,000 or so clones, approximately 80% of them seen just once. This sequence was found in a woman in her fifties or sixties in good health and CMV-seronegative. The chain has TRBV27 and TRBJ2-7, with TRBD1 identical over 7 bases. The specimen sequenced was PBMCs. CDR3 sequence: CASGTVSYEQYF. As DNA, the CDR3 is TGTGCTTCCGGGACAGTCTCCTACGAGCAGTACTTC.